This T cell receptor (beta chain) emerged from a study of blood T cell repertoires in COVID-19. Germline assignment: CDR1 LNHDA and CDR2 SQIVND (reference sequence). With 7 bases clipped from V and 0 bases from J, the junction kept 10 bases outside the gene matches. The CDR3 loop spans 19 amino acids. Assay: immunoSEQ multiplex PCR; the TCRdb copy retains only in-frame clones and omits some. This sample has approximately 250,000 clones, with more than 70% found just once. The specimen was PBMCs or T cells enriched from blood (not recorded which). The TCR originated in a woman aged 40 to 49 with acute COVID-19. The genes are TRBV19 and TRBJ2-6, with 12 nucleotides matching TRBD2. The CDR3 reads CASIGLAGSHTSGANVLTF. The CDR3, as DNA: TGTGCCAGTATTGGACTAGCGGGATCTCATACCTCTGGGGCCAACGTCCTGACTTTC.